This T cell receptor beta chain was identified during a study of OX40 agonist ivuxolimab in advanced cancers. This CDR3 is 17 amino acids long. Trimming removed 3 bases from V and 3 bases from J, with 18 bases in between. Germline V lookup: CDR1 ENHRY, CDR2 SYGVKD. Patients who had autoimmune disease history or got systemic immunosuppression were left out. Drawing of blood for sampling happened at baseline, at cycle 4 day 1, and at cycle 7 day 1. Sequenced by immunoSEQ multiplex PCR; TCRdb stores in-frame clones only, minus some. The table lists 50,000 to 70,000 clones, approximately 93% of them singletons.

The chain links TRBV10-3 to TRBJ2-1; unclear D gene. Source: CD4+ or CD8+ T cells sorted from blood, taken in a trial of the OX40 agonist ivuxolimab. The clonotype originates from an adult with an advanced solid tumor such as melanoma, head and neck, liver or kidney cancer. DNA of the CDR3: TGTGCCATCAGTGAACCTTCACGTTCCAGTGGCTACAATGAGCAGTTCTTC. It translates to CAISEPSRSSGYNEQFF.